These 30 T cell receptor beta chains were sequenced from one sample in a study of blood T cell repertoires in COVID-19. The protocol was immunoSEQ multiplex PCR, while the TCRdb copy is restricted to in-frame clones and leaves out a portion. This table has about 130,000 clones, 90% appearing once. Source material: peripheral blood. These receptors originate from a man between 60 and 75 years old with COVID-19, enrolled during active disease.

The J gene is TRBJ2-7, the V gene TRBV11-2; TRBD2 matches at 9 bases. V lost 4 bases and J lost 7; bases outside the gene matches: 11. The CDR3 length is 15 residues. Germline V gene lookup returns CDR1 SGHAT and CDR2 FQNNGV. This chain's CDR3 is CASSSTSGSHREQYF. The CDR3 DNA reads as TGTGCCAGCAGCTCTACTAGCGGGTCGCATCGAGAGCAGTACTTC.

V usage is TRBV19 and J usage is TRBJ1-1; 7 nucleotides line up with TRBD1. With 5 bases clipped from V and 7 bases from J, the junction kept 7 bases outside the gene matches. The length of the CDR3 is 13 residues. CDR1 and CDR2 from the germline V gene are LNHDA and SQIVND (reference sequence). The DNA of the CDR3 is TGTGCCAGTAGTGTTGGACAGGTTGGTGAAGCTTTCTTT. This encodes CASSVGQVGEAFF.

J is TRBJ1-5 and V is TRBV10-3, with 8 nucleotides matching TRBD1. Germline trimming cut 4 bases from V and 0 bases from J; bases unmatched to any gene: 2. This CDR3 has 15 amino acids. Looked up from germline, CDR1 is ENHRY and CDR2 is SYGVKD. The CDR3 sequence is CAISGGQVSNQPQHF. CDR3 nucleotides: TGTGCCATCAGTGGGGGACAGGTTAGCAATCAGCCCCAGCATTTT.

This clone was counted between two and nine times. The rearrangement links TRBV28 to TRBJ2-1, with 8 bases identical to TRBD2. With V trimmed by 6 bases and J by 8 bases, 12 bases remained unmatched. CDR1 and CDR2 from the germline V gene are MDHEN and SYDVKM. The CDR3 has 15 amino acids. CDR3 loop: CASRTTSESGDEQFF. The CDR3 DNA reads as TGTGCCAGCAGGACGACTAGCGAAAGTGGGGATGAGCAGTTCTTC.

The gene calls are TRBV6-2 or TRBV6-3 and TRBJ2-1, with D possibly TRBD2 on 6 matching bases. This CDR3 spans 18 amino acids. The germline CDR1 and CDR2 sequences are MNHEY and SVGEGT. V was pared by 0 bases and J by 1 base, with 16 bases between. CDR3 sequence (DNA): TGTGCCAGCAGTTACTCGATCTCTCTAGCGAGATCCTACAATGAGCAGTTCTTC. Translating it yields CASSYSISLARSYNEQFF.

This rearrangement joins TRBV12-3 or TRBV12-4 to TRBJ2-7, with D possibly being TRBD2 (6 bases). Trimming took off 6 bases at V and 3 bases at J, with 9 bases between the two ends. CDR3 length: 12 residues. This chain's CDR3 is CASSPGSYEQYF. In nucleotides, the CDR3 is TGTGCCAGCAGCCCCGGGAGCTACGAGCAGTACTTC.

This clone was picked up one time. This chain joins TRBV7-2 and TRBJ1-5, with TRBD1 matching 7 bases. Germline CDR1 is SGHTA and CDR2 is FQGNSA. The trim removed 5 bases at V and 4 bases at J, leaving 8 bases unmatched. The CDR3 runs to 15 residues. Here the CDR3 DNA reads TGTGCCAGCAGCAACCGGGACAGCACAAATCAGCCCCAGCATTTT. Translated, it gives CASSNRDSTNQPQHF.

This CDR3 is CATHRGLYATNEKLFF. For the CDR3, the DNA is TGTGCCACACACAGGGGGCTCTATGCAACTAATGAAAAACTGTTTTTT. The genes are TRBV2 and TRBJ1-4, with 9 bases lining up with TRBD1. This CDR3 comprises 16 residues. Trimming removed 10 bases from V and 0 bases from J; junction bases left unmatched: 9. Germline loops: CDR1 SNHLY, CDR2 FYNNEI. The complete variable domain, with remaining parts taken from reference TRBV2 and TRBJ1-4, reads EPEVTQTPSHQVTQMGQEVILRCVPISNHLYFYWYRQILGQKVEFLVSFYNNEISEKSEIFDDQFSVERPDGSNFTLKIRSTKLEDSAMYFCATHRGLYATNEKLFFGSGTQLSVL.

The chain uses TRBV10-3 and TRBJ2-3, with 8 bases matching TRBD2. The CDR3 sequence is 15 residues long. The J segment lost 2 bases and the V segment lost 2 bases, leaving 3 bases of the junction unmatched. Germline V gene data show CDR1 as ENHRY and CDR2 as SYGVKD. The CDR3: CAISEEAGVTDTQYF. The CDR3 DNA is TGTGCCATCAGTGAGGAAGCGGGGGTCACAGATACGCAGTATTTT.

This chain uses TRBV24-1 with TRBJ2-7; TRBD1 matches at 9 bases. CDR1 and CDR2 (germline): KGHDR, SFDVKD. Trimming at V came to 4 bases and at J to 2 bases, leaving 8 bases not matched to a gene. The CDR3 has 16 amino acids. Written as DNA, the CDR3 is TGTGCCACCAGTGACAGTGGGACAGGGCCTCCCTACGAGCAGTACTTC. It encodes CATSDSGTGPPYEQYF.

This CDR3 reads CASSLDRQPYGYTF. For the CDR3, the DNA is TGTGCCAGCAGCTTGGATAGACAGCCCTATGGCTACACCTTC. The chain recombines TRBV5-4 with TRBJ1-2; D is possibly TRBD1 (5 bases). Germline CDR1 reads SGHNT; CDR2 reads YYREEE (reference sequence). The CDR3 sequence is 14 residues long. V was clipped by 0 bases and J by 4 bases, with 10 bases between them. The whole variable domain, filled in from reference TRBV5-4 and TRBJ1-2, reads ETGVTQSPTHLIKTRGQQVTLRCSSQSGHNTVSWYQQALGQGPQFIFQYYREEENGRGNFPPRFSGLQFPNYSSELNVNALELDDSALYLCASSLDRQPYGYTFGSGTRLTVV.

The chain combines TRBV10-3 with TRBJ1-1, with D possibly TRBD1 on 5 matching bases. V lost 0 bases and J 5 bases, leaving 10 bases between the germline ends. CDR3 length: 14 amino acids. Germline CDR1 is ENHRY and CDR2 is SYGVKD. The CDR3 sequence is CAISESGGVTEAFF. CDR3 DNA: TGTGCCATCAGTGAGTCCGGGGGGGTAACTGAAGCTTTCTTT.

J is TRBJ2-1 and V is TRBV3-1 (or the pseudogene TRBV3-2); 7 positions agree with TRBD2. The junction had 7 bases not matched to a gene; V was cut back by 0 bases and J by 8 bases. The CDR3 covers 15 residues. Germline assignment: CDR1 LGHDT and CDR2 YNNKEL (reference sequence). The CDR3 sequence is CASSQDRDGRHEQFF. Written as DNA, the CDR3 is TGTGCCAGCAGCCAAGATCGGGACGGGAGGCATGAGCAGTTCTTC.

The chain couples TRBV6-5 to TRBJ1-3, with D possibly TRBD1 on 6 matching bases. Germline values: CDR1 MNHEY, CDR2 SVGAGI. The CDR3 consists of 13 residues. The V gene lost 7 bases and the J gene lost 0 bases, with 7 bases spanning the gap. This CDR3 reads CASTRGSGNTIYF. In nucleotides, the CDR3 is TGTGCCAGCACCAGGGGCTCTGGAAACACCATATATTTT.

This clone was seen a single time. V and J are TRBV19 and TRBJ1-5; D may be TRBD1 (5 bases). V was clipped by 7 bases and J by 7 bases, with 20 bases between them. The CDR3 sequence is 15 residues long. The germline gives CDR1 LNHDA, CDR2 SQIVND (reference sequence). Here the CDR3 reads CASKGYQGPVQPQHF. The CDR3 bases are TGTGCCAGTAAGGGGTACCAGGGTCCAGTCCAGCCCCAGCATTTT.

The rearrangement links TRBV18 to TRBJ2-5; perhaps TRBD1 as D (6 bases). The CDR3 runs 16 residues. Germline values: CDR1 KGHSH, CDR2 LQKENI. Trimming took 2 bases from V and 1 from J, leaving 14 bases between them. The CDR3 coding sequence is TGTGCCAGCTCACCAGTTCACAGGGTGGCCCAAGAGACCCAGTACTTC. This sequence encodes CASSPVHRVAQETQYF. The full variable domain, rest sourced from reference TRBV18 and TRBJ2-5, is NAGVMQNPRHLVRRRGQEARLRCSPMKGHSHVYWYRQLPEEGLKFMVYLQKENIIDESGMPKERFSAEFPKEGPSILRIQQVVRGDSAAYFCASSPVHRVAQETQYFGPGTRLLVL.

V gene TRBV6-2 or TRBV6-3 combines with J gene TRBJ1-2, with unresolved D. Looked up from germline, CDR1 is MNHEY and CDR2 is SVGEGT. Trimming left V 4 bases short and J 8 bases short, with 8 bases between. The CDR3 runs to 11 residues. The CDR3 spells CASSWPNGYTF. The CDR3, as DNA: TGTGCCAGCAGTTGGCCAAACGGCTACACCTTC.

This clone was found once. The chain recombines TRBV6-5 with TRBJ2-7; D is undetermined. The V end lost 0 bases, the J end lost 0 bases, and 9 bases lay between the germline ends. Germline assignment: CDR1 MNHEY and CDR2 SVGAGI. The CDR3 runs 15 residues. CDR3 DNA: TGTGCCAGCAGTTACTCGACGGGTAACTCCTACGAGCAGTACTTC. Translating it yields CASSYSTGNSYEQYF.

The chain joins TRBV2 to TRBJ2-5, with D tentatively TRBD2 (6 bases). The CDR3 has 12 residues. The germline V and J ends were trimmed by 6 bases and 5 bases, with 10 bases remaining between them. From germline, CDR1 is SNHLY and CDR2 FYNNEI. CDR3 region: CASRAGRETQYF. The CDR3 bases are TGTGCCAGCAGGGCGGGACGGGAGACCCAGTACTTC.

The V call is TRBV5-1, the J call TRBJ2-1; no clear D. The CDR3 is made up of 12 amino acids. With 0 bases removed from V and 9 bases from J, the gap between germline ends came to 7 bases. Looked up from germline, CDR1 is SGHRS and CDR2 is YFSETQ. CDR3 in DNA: TGCGCCAGCAGCTTGGCTCGGAGTGAGCAGTTCTTC. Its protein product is CASSLARSEQFF.

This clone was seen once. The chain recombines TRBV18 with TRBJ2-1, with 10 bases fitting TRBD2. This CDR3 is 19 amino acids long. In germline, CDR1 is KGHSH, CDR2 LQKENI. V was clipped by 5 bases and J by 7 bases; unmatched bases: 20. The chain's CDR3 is CASSSLGLATGTGRNEQFF. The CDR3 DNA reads TGTGCCAGCTCATCACTGGGACTAGCGACAGGCACCGGAAGGAATGAGCAGTTCTTC.

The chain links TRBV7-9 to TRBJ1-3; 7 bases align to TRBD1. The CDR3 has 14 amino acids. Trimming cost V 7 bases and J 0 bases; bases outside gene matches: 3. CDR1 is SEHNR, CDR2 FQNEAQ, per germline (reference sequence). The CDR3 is CASIGTVSGNTIYF. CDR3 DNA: TGTGCCAGCATAGGGACAGTCTCTGGAAACACCATATATTTT.

The CDR3 bases are TGTGCCACCAGTGAGGCGGGCACAGCGAACACTGAAGCTTTCTTT. Protein: CATSEAGTANTEAFF. This sequence joins TRBV24-1 and TRBJ1-1, with D unresolved. The CDR3 extends over 15 amino acids. Germline CDR1 KGHDR, CDR2 SFDVKD. V lost 4 bases and J 1 base, leaving 12 bases between the germline ends.

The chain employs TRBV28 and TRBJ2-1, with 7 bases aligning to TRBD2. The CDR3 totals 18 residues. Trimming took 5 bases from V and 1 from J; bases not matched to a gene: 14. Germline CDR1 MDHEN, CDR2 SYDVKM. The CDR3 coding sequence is TGTGCCAGCAGTCCCCATACTGGGGGGGGGACTTCCTACAATGAGCAGTTCTTC. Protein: CASSPHTGGGTSYNEQFF.

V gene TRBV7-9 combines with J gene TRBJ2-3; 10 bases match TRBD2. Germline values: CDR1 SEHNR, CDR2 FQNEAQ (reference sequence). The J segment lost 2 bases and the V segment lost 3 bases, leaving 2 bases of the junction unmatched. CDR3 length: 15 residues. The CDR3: CASSLTSGSTDTQYF. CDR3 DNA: TGTGCCAGCAGCTTGACTAGCGGGTCCACAGATACGCAGTATTTT.

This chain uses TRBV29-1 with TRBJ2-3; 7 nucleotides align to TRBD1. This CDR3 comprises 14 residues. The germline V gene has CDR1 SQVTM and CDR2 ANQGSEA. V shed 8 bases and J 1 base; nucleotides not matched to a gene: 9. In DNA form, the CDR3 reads TGCAGCACACAAAGTACAGGGGGCACAGATACGCAGTATTTT. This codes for CSTQSTGGTDTQYF.

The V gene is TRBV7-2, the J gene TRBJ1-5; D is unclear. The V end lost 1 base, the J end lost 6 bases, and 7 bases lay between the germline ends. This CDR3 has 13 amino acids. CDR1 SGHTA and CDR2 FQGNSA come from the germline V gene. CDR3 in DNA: TGTGCCAGCAGCTTAGGAGTTAGTCAGCCCCAGCATTTT. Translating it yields CASSLGVSQPQHF.

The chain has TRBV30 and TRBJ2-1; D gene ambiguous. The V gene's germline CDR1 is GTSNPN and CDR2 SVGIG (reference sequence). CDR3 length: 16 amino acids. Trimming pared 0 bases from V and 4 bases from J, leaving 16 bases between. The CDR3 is CAWSVGDFLEYNEQFF. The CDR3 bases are TGTGCCTGGAGTGTAGGTGACTTCCTAGAGTACAATGAGCAGTTCTTC. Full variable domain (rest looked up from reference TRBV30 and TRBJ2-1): SQTIHQWPATLVQPVGSPLSLECTVEGTSNPNLYWYRQAAGRGLQLLFYSVGIGQISSEVPQNLSASRPQDRQFILSSKKLLLSDSGFYLCAWSVGDFLEYNEQFFGPGTRLTVL.

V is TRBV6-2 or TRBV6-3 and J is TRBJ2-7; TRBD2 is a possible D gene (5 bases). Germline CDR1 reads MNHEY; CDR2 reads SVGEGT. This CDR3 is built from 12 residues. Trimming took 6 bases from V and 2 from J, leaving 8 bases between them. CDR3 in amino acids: CASSLAPYEQYF. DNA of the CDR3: TGTGCCAGCAGCCTAGCCCCCTACGAGCAGTACTTC.

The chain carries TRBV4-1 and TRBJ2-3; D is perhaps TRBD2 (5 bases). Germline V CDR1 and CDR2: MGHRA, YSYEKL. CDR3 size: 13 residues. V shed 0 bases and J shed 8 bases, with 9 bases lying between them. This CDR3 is CASSQDLGGTQYF. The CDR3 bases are TGCGCCAGCAGCCAAGATCTAGGAGGTACGCAGTATTTT.